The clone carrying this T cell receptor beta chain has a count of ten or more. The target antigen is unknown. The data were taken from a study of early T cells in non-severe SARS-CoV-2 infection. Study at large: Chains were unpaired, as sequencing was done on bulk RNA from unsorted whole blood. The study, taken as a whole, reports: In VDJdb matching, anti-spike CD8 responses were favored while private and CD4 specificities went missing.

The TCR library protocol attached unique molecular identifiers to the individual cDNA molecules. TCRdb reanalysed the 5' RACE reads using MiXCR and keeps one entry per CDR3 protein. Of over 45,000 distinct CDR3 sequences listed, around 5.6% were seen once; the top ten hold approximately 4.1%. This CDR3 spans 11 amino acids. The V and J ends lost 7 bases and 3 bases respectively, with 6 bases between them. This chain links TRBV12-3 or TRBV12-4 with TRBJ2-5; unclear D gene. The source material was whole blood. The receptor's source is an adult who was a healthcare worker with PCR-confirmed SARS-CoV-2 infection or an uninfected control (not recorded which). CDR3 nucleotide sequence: TGTGCCAGCACCCAAAAAGAGACCCAGTACTTC. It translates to CASTQKETQYF.